This T cell receptor (beta chain) was sequenced for a study of blood T cell repertoires in COVID-19. In the study overall: Both acute and convalescent COVID-19 samples were obtained from the United States, Italy and Spain. Nucleic acid was either cDNA or gDNA, and it came from T cells, B-cell-depleted T cells, or PBMCs.

The study assigned cohorts using participant-reported clinical history. Trimming removed 8 bases from V and 4 bases from J; junction bases left unmatched: 12. Per the germline V gene, CDR1 is MNHEY and CDR2 is SMNVEV (reference sequence). The CDR3 covers 15 residues. Measured with immunoSEQ multiplex PCR; TCRdb has only the in-frame clones, and not every one. This sample has 300,000 to 350,000 clones; 90% occur once, and the top ten carry about 4.5%. The gene calls are TRBV27 and TRBJ1-2, with TRBD1 matching 8 bases. This sequence originates from a woman younger than 30 with acute COVID-19. The sequenced material came from PBMCs or T cells enriched from blood (not recorded which). The CDR3 DNA is TGTGCCAGCTTCACACAATCGGGGACAGGCTATGGCTACACCTTC. It encodes CASFTQSGTGYGYTF.